A single sample is the source of the 2 T cell receptor beta chains below, sequenced in a study of metastatic and nonmetastatic thyroid tumors. MiXCR reprocessed the PCR reads for TCRdb. The data show about 50,000 clones, roughly 22% seen once. Before thyroid surgery, none of the patients had received any treatment. The sample taken for sequencing was blood. Every receptor here comes from a female donor with papillary thyroid cancer or a benign thyroid nodule (not recorded which). Some clones in this sample may be carry-over from other donors' samples.

This clone was recorded many times. This chain uses TRBV9 with TRBJ2-5; 10 nucleotides line up with TRBD1. Germline values: CDR1 SGDLS, CDR2 YYNGEE. V lost 3 bases to trimming and J lost 1 base; unmatched junction nucleotides: 3. CDR3 length: 15 amino acids. CDR3 in amino acids: CASSDRTGGQETQYF. The CDR3 DNA follows: TGTGCCAGCAGCGACCGGACAGGGGGCCAAGAGACCCAGTACTTC.

Only a few counts were recorded for this clone. A much larger clone differs by one base, so this may be a read error. The V gene is TRBV28, the J gene TRBJ2-1; D is possibly TRBD2 (6 bases). This CDR3 region has 15 residues. From germline, CDR1 is MDHEN and CDR2 SYDVKM. V was shortened by 2 bases and J by 8 bases, with 16 bases between the two germline ends. The CDR3 region has the DNA TGTGCCAGCAGTTTAGGGCTGGAGGGCCAGGATGAGCAGTTCTTC. Encoded protein: CASSLGLEGQDEQFF.